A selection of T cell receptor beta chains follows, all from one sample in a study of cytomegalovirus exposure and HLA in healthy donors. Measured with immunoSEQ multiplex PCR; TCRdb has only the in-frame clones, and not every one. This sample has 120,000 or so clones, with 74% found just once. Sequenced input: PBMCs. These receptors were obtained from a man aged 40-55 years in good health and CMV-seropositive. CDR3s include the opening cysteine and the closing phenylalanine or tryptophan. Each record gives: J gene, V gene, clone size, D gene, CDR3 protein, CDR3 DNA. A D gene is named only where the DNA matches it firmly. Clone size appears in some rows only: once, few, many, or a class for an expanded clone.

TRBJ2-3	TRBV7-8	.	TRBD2	CASSPRLAGDGDTQYF	TGTGCCAGCAGCCCAAGACTAGCGGGAGACGGAGATACGCAGTATTTT
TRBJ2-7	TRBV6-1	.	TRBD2	CASGTSGFYEQYF	TGTGCCAGCGGGACTAGCGGATTCTACGAGCAGTACTTC
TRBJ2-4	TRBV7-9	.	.	CASSLEGGGIQYF	TGTGCCAGCAGCTTAGAGGGGGGGGGTATTCAGTACTTC
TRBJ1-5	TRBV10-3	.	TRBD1	CAISPGGARGNQPQHF	TGTGCCATCAGTCCAGGGGGCGCGAGGGGCAATCAGCCCCAGCATTTT
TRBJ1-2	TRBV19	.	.	CASSGAGGYTF	TGTGCCAGTAGTGGAGCGGGTGGCTACACCTTC
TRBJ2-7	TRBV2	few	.	CASSERGATAFPYEQYF	TGTGCCAGCAGTGAACGTGGGGCGACGGCCTTCCCCTACGAGCAGTACTTC
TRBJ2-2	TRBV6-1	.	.	CASSEPRVRSDTGELFF	TGTGCCAGCAGTGAACCCAGGGTCAGGTCGGACACCGGGGAGCTGTTTTTT
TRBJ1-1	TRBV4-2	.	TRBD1	CASSQMGQGNTEAFF	TGTGCCAGCAGCCAAATGGGACAGGGGAATACTGAAGCTTTCTTT
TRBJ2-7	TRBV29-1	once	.	CSVIQGGEQYF	TGCAGCGTTATACAGGGTGGGGAGCAGTACTTC
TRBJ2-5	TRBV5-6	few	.	CASSLGKNGGFGETQYF	TGTGCCAGCAGCTTGGGAAAAAACGGGGGTTTTGGAGAGACCCAGTACTTC
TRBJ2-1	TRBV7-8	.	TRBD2	CASSLPGLAGGSRDNEQFF	TGTGCCAGCAGCCTACCGGGCCTAGCGGGGGGGAGCCGGGACAATGAGCAGTTCTTC
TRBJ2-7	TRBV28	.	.	CASTAGLGVADEQYF	TGTGCCAGCACCGCAGGGCTGGGTGTCGCCGACGAGCAGTACTTC
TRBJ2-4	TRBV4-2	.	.	CASSQVGTRETKNIQYF	TGTGCCAGCAGCCAGGTTGGGACCCGGGAGACCAAAAACATTCAGTACTTC
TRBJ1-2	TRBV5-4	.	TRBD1	CASSRTGGIVNYGYTF	TGTGCCAGCAGCAGGACAGGGGGCATCGTTAACTATGGCTACACCTTC
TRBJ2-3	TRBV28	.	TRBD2	CASRLTSGRGNTQYF	TGTGCCAGCAGGCTGACTAGCGGGAGGGGTAATACGCAGTATTTT
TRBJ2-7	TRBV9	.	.	CASSVDRGEQYF	TGTGCCAGCAGCGTAGATAGGGGCGAGCAGTACTTC
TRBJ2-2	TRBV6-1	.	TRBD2	CASNPRGAGELFF	TGTGCCAGCAACCCCCGGGGGGCCGGGGAGCTGTTTTTT
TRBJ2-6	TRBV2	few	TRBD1	CASRTGYSGANVLTF	TGTGCCAGCAGGACAGGGTACTCTGGGGCCAACGTCCTGACTTTC
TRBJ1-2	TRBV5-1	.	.	CASQRGGGADGYTF	TGCGCCAGCCAGAGAGGGGGGGGCGCGGATGGCTACACCTTC
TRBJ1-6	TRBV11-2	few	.	CASSLDRESPLHF	TGTGCCAGCAGCTTAGATCGAGAATCACCCCTCCACTTT
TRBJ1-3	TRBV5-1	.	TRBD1	CASSLAQGASGNTIYF	TGCGCCAGCAGCTTGGCCCAGGGGGCCTCTGGAAACACCATATATTTT
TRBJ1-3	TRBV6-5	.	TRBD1	CASSPQGASGNTIYF	TGTGCCAGCAGCCCCCAGGGGGCCTCTGGAAACACCATATATTTT
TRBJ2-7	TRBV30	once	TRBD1	CAWSNTGGYEQYF	TGTGCCTGGAGCAATACAGGGGGATACGAGCAGTACTTC
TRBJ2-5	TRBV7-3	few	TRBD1	CASSPTTGGGETQYF	TGTGCCAGCAGCCCAACGACAGGGGGTGGCGAGACCCAGTACTTC
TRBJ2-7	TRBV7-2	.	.	CASSSLPLSGQYF	TGTGCCAGCAGCTCCCTCCCCCTCTCCGGGCAGTACTTC
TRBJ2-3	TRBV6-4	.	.	CASSDSVGGTADTQYF	TGTGCCAGCAGTGATTCCGTGGGGGGTACCGCAGATACGCAGTATTTT
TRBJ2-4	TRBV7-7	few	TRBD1	CASSATLGTGEFENIQYF	TGTGCTAGCAGCGCAACCCTTGGGACAGGGGAGTTTGAAAACATTCAGTACTTC
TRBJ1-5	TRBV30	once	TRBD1	CAWRGTVNQPQHF	TGTGCCTGGAGGGGGACAGTTAATCAGCCCCAGCATTTT
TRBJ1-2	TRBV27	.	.	CASSSSNYGYTF	TGTGCCAGCAGTTCTAGTAACTATGGCTACACCTTC
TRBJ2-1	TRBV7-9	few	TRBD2	CASTPTSGSYEQFF	TGTGCCAGCACCCCGACTAGCGGGAGCTATGAGCAGTTCTTC
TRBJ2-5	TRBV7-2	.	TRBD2	CASSSSGRETQYF	TGTGCCAGCAGCTCTAGCGGGAGAGAGACCCAGTACTTC
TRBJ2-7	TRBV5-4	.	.	CASSFPGAGYEQYF	TGTGCCAGCAGCTTCCCAGGGGCCGGCTACGAGCAGTACTTC
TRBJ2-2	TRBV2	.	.	CASSVGQTNTGELFF	TGTGCCAGCAGTGTTGGACAGACGAACACCGGGGAGCTGTTTTTT
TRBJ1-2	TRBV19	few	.	CASSAGLLQGYTF	TGTGCCAGTAGTGCGGGACTTCTCCAGGGCTACACCTTC
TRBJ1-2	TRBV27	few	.	CASSFTTTGHGYTF	TGTGCCAGCAGTTTTACGACGACGGGTCATGGCTACACCTTC
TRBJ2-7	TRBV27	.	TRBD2	CASSSGRGRGQYF	TGTGCCAGCTCCAGCGGGAGGGGAAGAGGGCAGTACTTC
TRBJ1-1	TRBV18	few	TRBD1	CASSPRQGADEAFF	TGTGCCAGCTCACCCCGACAGGGGGCTGATGAAGCTTTCTTT
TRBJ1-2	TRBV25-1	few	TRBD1	CASSGTGRYGYTF	TGTGCCAGCAGCGGGACAGGAAGATATGGCTACACCTTC
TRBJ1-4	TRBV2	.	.	CASSARTNYEKLFF	TGTGCCAGCAGTGCGAGGACAAACTATGAAAAACTGTTTTTT
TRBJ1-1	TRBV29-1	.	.	CSVGREGTEAFF	TGCAGCGTTGGCAGGGAGGGCACTGAAGCTTTCTTT